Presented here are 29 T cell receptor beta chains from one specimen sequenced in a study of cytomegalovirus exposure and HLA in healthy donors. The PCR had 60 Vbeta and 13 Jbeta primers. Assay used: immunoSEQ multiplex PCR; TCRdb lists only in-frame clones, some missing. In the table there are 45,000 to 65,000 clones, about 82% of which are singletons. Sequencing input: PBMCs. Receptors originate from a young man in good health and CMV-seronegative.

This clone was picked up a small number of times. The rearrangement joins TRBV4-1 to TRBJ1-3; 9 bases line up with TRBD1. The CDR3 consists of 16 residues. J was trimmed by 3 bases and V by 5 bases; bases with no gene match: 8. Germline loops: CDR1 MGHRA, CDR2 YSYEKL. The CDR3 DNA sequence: TGCGCCAGCAGCAGGGGACAGGGTGGATATGGAAACACCATATATTTT. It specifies CASSRGQGGYGNTIYF.

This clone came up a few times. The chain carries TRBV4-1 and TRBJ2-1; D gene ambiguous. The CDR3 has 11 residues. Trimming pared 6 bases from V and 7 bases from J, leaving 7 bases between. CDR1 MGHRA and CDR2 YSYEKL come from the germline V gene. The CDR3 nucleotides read TGCGCCAGCAGGGGCCCAAATGAGCAGTTCTTC. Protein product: CASRGPNEQFF.

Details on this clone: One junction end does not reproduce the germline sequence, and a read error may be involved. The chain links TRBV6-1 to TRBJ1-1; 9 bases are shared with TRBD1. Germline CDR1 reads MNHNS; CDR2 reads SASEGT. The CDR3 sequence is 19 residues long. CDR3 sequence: CASREAHRGRFSMNTEAFF. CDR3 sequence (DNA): TGTGCCAGCAGGGAAGCTCACAGGGGGCGCTTTTCCATGAACACTGAAGCTTTCTTT.

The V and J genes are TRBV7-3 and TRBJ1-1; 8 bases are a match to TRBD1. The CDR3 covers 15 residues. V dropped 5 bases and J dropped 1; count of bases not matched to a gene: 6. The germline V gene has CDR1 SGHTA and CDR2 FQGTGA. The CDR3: CASSAETGANTEAFF. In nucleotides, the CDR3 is TGTGCCAGCAGCGCCGAGACAGGGGCGAACACTGAAGCTTTCTTT.

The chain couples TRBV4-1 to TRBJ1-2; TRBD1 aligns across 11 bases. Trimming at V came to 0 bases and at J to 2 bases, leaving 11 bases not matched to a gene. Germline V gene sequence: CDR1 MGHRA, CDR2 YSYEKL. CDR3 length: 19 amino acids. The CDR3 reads CASSQDFLMWTGGNYGYTF. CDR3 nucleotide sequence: TGCGCCAGCAGCCAAGATTTTTTGATGTGGACAGGGGGCAACTATGGCTACACCTTC.

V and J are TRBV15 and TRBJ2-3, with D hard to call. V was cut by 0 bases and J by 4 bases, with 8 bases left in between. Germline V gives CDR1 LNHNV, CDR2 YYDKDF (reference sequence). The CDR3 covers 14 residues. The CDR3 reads CATSRDPLADTQYF. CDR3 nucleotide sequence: TGTGCCACCAGCAGAGATCCCCTAGCAGATACGCAGTATTTT.

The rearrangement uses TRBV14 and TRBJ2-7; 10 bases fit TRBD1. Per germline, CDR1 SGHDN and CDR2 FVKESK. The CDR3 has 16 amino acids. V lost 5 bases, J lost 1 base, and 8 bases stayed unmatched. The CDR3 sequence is CASSIKPGQGSYEQYF. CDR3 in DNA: TGTGCCAGCAGCATTAAACCGGGACAGGGGTCCTACGAGCAGTACTTC.

The chain's CDR3 is CASSDTGELFF. In DNA form, the CDR3 reads TGTGCCAGCAGCGATACAGGGGAGCTGTTTTTT. The chain couples TRBV7-3 to TRBJ2-2, with D unresolved. This CDR3 spans 11 amino acids. Per the germline V gene, CDR1 is SGHTA and CDR2 is FQGTGA. The ends were cut back, 5 bases at V and 8 bases at J, with 6 bases in the middle.

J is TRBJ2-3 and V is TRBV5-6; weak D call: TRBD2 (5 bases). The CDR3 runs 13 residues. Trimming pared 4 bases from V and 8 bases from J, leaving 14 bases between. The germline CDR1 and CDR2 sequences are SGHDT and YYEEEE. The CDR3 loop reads CASSRVPGGTQYF. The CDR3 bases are TGTGCCAGCAGCCGAGTACCAGGAGGTACGCAGTATTTT. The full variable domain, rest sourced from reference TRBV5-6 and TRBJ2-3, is DAGVTQSPTHLIKTRGQQVTLRCSPKSGHDTVSWYQQALGQGPQFIFQYYEEEERQRGNFPDRFSGHQFPNYSSELNVNALLLGDSALYLCASSRVPGGTQYFGPGTRLTVL.

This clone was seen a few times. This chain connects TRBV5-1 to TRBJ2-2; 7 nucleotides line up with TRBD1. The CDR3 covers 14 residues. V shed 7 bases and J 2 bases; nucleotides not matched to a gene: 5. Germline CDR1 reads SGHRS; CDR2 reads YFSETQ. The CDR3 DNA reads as TGCGCCAGCTCCGGACAGGAAAACACCGGGGAGCTGTTTTTT. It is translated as CASSGQENTGELFF.

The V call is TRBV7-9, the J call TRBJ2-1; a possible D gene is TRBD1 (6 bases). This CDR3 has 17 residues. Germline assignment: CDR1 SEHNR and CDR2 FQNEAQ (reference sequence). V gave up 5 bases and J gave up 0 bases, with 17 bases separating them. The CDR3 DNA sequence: TGTGCCAGCAGCACCCAGAGGGGGACCCCCTCCTACAATGAGCAGTTCTTC. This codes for CASSTQRGTPSYNEQFF.

CDR3 DNA sequence: TGTGCCAGCAGTAGACAGGGACCCGATGGCTACACCTTC. It specifies CASSRQGPDGYTF. J is TRBJ1-2 and V is TRBV27, with 7 bases fitting TRBD1. Germline CDR1 reads MNHEY; CDR2 reads SMNVEV (reference sequence). The CDR3 sequence is 13 residues long. With 5 bases clipped from V and 6 bases from J, the junction kept 6 bases outside the gene matches.

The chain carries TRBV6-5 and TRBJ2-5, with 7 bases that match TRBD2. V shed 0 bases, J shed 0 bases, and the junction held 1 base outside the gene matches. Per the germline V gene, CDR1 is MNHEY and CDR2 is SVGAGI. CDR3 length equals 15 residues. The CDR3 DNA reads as TGTGCCAGCAGTTACTCAGGGACTAACCAAGAGACCCAGTACTTC. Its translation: CASSYSGTNQETQYF.

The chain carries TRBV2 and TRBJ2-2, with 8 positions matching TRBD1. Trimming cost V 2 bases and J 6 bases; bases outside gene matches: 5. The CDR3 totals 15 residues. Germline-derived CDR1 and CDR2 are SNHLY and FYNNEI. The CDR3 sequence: CASSESRGRSGELFF. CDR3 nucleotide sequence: TGTGCCAGCAGTGAATCCAGGGGGCGGTCCGGGGAGCTGTTTTTT.

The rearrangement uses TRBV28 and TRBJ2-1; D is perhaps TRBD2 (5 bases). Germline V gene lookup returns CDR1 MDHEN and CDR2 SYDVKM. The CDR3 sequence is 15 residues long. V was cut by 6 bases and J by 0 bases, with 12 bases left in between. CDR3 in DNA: TGTGCCAGCAGGGCCTCGGGGTACTCCTACAATGAGCAGTTCTTC. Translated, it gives CASRASGYSYNEQFF.

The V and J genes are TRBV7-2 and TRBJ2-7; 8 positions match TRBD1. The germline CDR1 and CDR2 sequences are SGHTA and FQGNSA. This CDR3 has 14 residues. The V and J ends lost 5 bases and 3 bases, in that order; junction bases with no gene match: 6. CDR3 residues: CASSLTGGLYEQYF. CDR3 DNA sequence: TGTGCCAGCAGCCTAACAGGGGGACTCTACGAGCAGTACTTC.

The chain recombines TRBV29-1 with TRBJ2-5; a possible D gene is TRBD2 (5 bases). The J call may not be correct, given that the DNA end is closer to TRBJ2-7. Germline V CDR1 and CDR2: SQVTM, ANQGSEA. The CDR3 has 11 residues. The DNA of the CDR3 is TGCAGCGTTCTAGAGGGCTACGAGCAGTACTTC. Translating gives CSVLEGYEQYF.

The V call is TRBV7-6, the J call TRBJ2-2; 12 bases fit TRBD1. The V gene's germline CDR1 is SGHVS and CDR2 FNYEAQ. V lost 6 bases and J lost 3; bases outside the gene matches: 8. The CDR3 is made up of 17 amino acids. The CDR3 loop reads CASSSYGTGGHTGELFF. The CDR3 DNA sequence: TGTGCCAGCAGTTCGTACGGGACAGGGGGCCACACCGGGGAGCTGTTTTTT.

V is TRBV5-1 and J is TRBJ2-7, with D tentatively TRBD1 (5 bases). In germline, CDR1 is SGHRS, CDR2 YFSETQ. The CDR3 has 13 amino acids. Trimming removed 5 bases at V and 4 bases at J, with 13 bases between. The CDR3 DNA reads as TGCGCCAGCAGGGCCGGACACCTATACGAGCAGTACTTC. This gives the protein CASRAGHLYEQYF. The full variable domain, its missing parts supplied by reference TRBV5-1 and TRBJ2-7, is KAGVTQTPRYLIKTRGQQVTLSCSPISGHRSVSWYQQTPGQGLQFLFEYFSETQRNKGNFPGRFSGRQFSNSRSEMNVSTLELGDSALYLCASRAGHLYEQYFGPGTRLTVT.

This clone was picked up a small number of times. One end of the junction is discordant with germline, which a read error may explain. The DNA for the CDR3 is TGCGCTGACCGGGACACTGACTACGAGCAGTACTTC. This codes for CADRDTDYEQYF. V is TRBV11-2 and J is TRBJ2-7; weak D call: TRBD1 (6 bases). This CDR3 is 12 amino acids long. Germline-derived CDR1 and CDR2 are SGHAT and FQNNGV.

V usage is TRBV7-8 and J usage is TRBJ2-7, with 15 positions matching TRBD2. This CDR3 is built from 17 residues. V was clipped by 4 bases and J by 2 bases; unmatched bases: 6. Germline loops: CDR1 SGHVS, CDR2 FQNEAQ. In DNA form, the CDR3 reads TGTGCCAGCAGCTCGGGACTAGCGGGAGGTTCAACCTACGAGCAGTACTTC. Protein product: CASSSGLAGGSTYEQYF.

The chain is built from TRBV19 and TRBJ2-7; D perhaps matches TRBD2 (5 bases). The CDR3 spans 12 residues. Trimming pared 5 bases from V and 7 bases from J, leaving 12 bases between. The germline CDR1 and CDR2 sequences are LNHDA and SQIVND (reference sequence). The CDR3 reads CASSSSRVEQYF. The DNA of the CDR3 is TGTGCCAGTAGTTCCTCGAGGGTAGAGCAGTACTTC.

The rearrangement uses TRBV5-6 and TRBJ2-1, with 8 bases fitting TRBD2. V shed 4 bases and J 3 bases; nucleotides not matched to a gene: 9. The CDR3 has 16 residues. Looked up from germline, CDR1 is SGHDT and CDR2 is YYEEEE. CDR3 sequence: CASSLGWLAGYNEQFF. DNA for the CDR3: TGTGCCAGCAGCCTCGGCTGGCTAGCGGGCTACAATGAGCAGTTCTTC.

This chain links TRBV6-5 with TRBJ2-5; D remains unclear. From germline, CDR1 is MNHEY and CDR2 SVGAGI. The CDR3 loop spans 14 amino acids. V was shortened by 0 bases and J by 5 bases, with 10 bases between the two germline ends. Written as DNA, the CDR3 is TGTGCCAGCAGTTACTCGATGCGGAGCGAGACCCAGTACTTC. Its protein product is CASSYSMRSETQYF.

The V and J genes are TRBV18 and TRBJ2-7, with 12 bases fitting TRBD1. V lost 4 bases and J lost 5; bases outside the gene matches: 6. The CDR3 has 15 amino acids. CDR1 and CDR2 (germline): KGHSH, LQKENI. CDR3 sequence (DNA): TGTGCCAGCTCACGGACCGGGACAGGGGGCCACGAGCAGTACTTC. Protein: CASSRTGTGGHEQYF.

The CDR3 nucleotides are TGTGCCAGCTCGCTCAGGTCCCAGGGGGAGACCCAGTACTTC. It specifies CASSLRSQGETQYF. The V call is TRBV18, the J call TRBJ2-5; D might be TRBD1 (6 bases). The CDR3 loop spans 14 amino acids. V lost 6 bases to trimming and J lost 5 bases, with 16 bases between them. CDR1 is KGHSH and CDR2 is LQKENI in the germline V gene.

The CDR3 reads CASSLGPSGAGELFF. Here the CDR3 DNA reads TGTGCCAGCAGCTTGGGGCCTAGCGGGGCGGGGGAGCTGTTTTTT. The chain uses TRBV5-4 and TRBJ2-2, with 9 bases fitting TRBD2. The CDR3 is 15 amino acids. Germline CDR1 and CDR2: SGHNT and YYREEE (reference sequence). The ends lost 0 bases at V and 8 bases at J; junction bases unmatched: 5.

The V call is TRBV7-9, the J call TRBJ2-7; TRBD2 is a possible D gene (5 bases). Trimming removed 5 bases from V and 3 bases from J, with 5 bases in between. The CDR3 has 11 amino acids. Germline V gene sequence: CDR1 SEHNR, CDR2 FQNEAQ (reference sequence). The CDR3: CASSDYYEQYF. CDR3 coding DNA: TGTGCCAGCAGCGACTACTACGAGCAGTACTTC.

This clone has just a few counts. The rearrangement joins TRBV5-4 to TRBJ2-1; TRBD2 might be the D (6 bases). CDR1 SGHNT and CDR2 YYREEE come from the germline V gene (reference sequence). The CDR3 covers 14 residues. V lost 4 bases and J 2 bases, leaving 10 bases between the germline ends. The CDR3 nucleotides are TGTGCCAGCAGCGCGGGGCTAGCCTACAATGAGCAGTTCTTC. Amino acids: CASSAGLAYNEQFF.